Listed below are T cell receptor beta chains from one sample, sequenced in a study of T cells in Graves' hyperthyroidism and ophthalmopathy. TCRdb reprocessed the multiplex PCR reads via MiXCR and lists one record per CDR3 protein. The sample holds some 490,000 distinct CDR3 sequences, under 25% seen once. Sequences were obtained from blood. The receptors shown here come from a woman aged 70-85 years with Graves' ophthalmopathy. The CDR3 runs from the conserved cysteine through the conserved F or W. The D gene is left open where the match is weak. Size tells how often a clone was seen (once, few, many) or the class of an expanded clone, and some rows leave it out.

d_gene: TRBD1
j_gene: TRBJ2-5
v_gene: TRBV15
abundance: -
CDR3aa: CATSRGGQGETQYF
CDR3nt: TGTGCCACCAGCAGAGGAGGACAGGGTGAGACCCAGTACTTC

d_gene: -
j_gene: TRBJ1-4
v_gene: TRBV6-1
abundance: few
CDR3aa: CASRPRAGAKEKLFF
CDR3nt: TGTGCCAGCAGGCCCCGAGCGGGGGCGAAGGAAAAACTGTTTTTT

d_gene: -
j_gene: TRBJ1-3
v_gene: TRBV12-3/TRBV12-4
abundance: few
CDR3aa: CASCRVGNTIYF
CDR3nt: TGTGCCAGTTGCAGGGTCGGAAACACCATATATTTT

d_gene: -
j_gene: TRBJ1-2
v_gene: TRBV9
abundance: -
CDR3aa: CASSANFLPGTRDGYTF
CDR3nt: TGTGCCAGCAGCGCTAACTTCCTCCCTGGGACACGGGATGGCTACACCTTC

d_gene: -
j_gene: TRBJ1-1
v_gene: TRBV5-1
abundance: many
CDR3aa: CASSWRGASTEAFF
CDR3nt: TGCGCCAGCAGCTGGAGGGGGGCTAGCACTGAAGCTTTCTTT

d_gene: TRBD2
j_gene: TRBJ2-1
v_gene: TRBV7-2
abundance: few
CDR3aa: CASGRGGLGSNEQFF
CDR3nt: TGTGCCAGCGGGAGAGGGGGACTAGGGTCGAATGAGCAGTTCTTC

d_gene: -
j_gene: TRBJ2-7
v_gene: TRBV2
abundance: -
CDR3aa: CASSAGVLSYEQYF
CDR3nt: TGTGCCAGCAGTGCGGGGGTCCTCTCCTACGAGCAGTACTTC

d_gene: -
j_gene: TRBJ2-6
v_gene: TRBV11-2
abundance: few
CDR3aa: CASSLAGVNSGANVLTF
CDR3nt: TGTGCCAGCAGCTTAGCGGGAGTCAACTCTGGGGCCAACGTCCTGACTTTC

d_gene: TRBD2
j_gene: TRBJ2-1
v_gene: TRBV12-3/TRBV12-4
abundance: many
CDR3aa: CASRTSGRAGSEQFF
CDR3nt: TGTGCCAGCAGGACAAGCGGGAGGGCCGGGAGTGAGCAGTTCTTC

d_gene: -
j_gene: TRBJ1-5
v_gene: TRBV9
abundance: -
CDR3aa: CASSVGHENQPQHF
CDR3nt: TGTGCCAGCAGCGTTGGACACGAGAATCAGCCCCAGCATTTT

d_gene: TRBD1
j_gene: TRBJ1-5
v_gene: TRBV12-3/TRBV12-4
abundance: -
CDR3aa: CASSSSGGAQPQHF
CDR3nt: TGTGCCAGCAGTTCTTCAGGGGGAGCGCAGCCCCAGCATTTT

d_gene: -
j_gene: TRBJ2-1
v_gene: TRBV11-2
abundance: many
CDR3aa: CASSLVQGSTYNEQFF
CDR3nt: TGTGCCAGCAGCTTAGTTCAGGGGTCCACTTACAATGAGCAGTTCTTC

d_gene: -
j_gene: TRBJ1-6
v_gene: TRBV12-3/TRBV12-4
abundance: few
CDR3aa: CASSQADASYSPLHF
CDR3nt: TGTGCCAGCAGCCAAGCGGACGCTTCCTACTCACCCCTCCACTTT

d_gene: TRBD2
j_gene: TRBJ2-1
v_gene: TRBV28
abundance: many
CDR3aa: CASSWGGGLNEQFF
CDR3nt: TGTGCCAGCTCCTGGGGGGGTGGGTTGAATGAGCAGTTCTTC

d_gene: -
j_gene: TRBJ2-3
v_gene: TRBV20-1
abundance: -
CDR3aa: CSARVPGADTQYF
CDR3nt: TGCAGTGCTAGAGTCCCCGGGGCAGATACGCAGTATTTT

d_gene: -
j_gene: TRBJ1-2
v_gene: TRBV6-1
abundance: many
CDR3aa: CASSPGAPSYGYTF
CDR3nt: TGTGCCAGCAGTCCCGGGGCTCCCTCCTATGGCTACACCTTC

d_gene: -
j_gene: TRBJ2-3
v_gene: TRBV27
abundance: -
CDR3aa: CASSFGGLGLTDTQYF
CDR3nt: TGTGCCAGCAGTTTCGGGGGACTGGGGCTCACAGATACGCAGTATTTT

d_gene: TRBD2
j_gene: TRBJ2-3
v_gene: TRBV7-2
abundance: -
CDR3aa: CASSPLAGVTDTQYF
CDR3nt: TGTGCCAGCAGCCCCCTAGCGGGAGTCACAGATACGCAGTATTTT

d_gene: TRBD2
j_gene: TRBJ2-1
v_gene: TRBV5-1
abundance: -
CDR3aa: CASSADPGLASSEQFF
CDR3nt: TGCGCCAGCAGCGCAGATCCGGGACTAGCGTCGAGTGAGCAGTTCTTC

d_gene: -
j_gene: TRBJ2-3
v_gene: TRBV5-1
abundance: -
CDR3aa: CASSLQDRLTDTQYF
CDR3nt: TGCGCCAGCAGCTTGCAAGACAGGTTGACAGATACGCAGTATTTT

d_gene: -
j_gene: TRBJ2-7
v_gene: TRBV11-2
abundance: many
CDR3aa: CASSHLRGEQYF
CDR3nt: TGTGCCAGCAGCCATCTCCGGGGGGAGCAGTACTTC

d_gene: TRBD1
j_gene: TRBJ2-5
v_gene: TRBV15
abundance: many
CDR3aa: CATSRDRGQQETQYF
CDR3nt: TGTGCCACCAGCAGAGATCGGGGACAGCAAGAGACCCAGTACTTC

d_gene: -
j_gene: TRBJ2-7
v_gene: TRBV9
abundance: many
CDR3aa: CASSRTLNEQYF
CDR3nt: TGTGCCAGCAGTAGAACTTTAAACGAGCAGTACTTC

d_gene: -
j_gene: TRBJ1-1
v_gene: TRBV9
abundance: -
CDR3aa: CASSVDGGSTEAFF
CDR3nt: TGTGCCAGCAGCGTAGACGGGGGCTCTACTGAAGCTTTCTTT

d_gene: TRBD2
j_gene: TRBJ2-2
v_gene: TRBV7-2
abundance: few
CDR3aa: CASSLFAGVVTGELFF
CDR3nt: TGTGCCAGCAGCTTATTTGCGGGAGTAGTAACCGGGGAGCTGTTTTTT

d_gene: TRBD1
j_gene: TRBJ1-5
v_gene: TRBV5-5
abundance: -
CDR3aa: CASSRGQVSNQPQHF
CDR3nt: TGTGCCAGCAGCCGAGGACAGGTTAGCAATCAGCCCCAGCATTTT

d_gene: -
j_gene: TRBJ1-2
v_gene: TRBV6-1
abundance: many
CDR3aa: CASTSGPQVSSGYTF
CDR3nt: TGTGCCAGCACCTCCGGGCCACAGGTTTCCTCTGGCTACACCTTC

d_gene: -
j_gene: TRBJ2-7
v_gene: TRBV5-1
abundance: -
CDR3aa: CASSPIGHEQYF
CDR3nt: TGCGCCAGCAGTCCCATTGGCCACGAGCAGTACTTC

d_gene: TRBD1
j_gene: TRBJ1-5
v_gene: TRBV28
abundance: many
CDR3aa: CASTLDRVGQPQHF
CDR3nt: TGTGCCAGCACCCTGGACAGGGTTGGTCAGCCCCAGCATTTT

d_gene: -
j_gene: TRBJ2-1
v_gene: TRBV5-1
abundance: -
CDR3aa: CASSLEARRSYNEQFF
CDR3nt: TGCGCCAGCAGCTTGGAGGCTAGGAGGTCCTACAATGAGCAGTTCTTC

d_gene: -
j_gene: TRBJ2-1
v_gene: TRBV7-2
abundance: few
CDR3aa: CASSFTGAGKDNEQFF
CDR3nt: TGTGCCAGCAGCTTTACCGGTGCAGGGAAGGACAATGAGCAGTTCTTC

d_gene: -
j_gene: TRBJ1-1
v_gene: TRBV20-1
abundance: -
CDR3aa: CSARFRVRGNTEAFF
CDR3nt: TGCAGTGCTAGATTCAGGGTAAGGGGTAACACTGAAGCTTTCTTT

d_gene: -
j_gene: TRBJ2-7
v_gene: TRBV6-5
abundance: few
CDR3aa: CASSYSRDYEQYF
CDR3nt: TGTGCCAGCAGTTACTCGAGGGACTACGAGCAGTACTTC

d_gene: TRBD2
j_gene: TRBJ2-7
v_gene: TRBV6-1
abundance: many
CDR3aa: CASSDGGLVYYEQYF
CDR3nt: TGTGCCAGCAGTGACGGTGGACTAGTCTACTACGAGCAGTACTTC

d_gene: TRBD1
j_gene: TRBJ1-2
v_gene: TRBV5-1
abundance: -
CDR3aa: CASSPTGTGNYGYTF
CDR3nt: TGCGCCAGCAGCCCGACCGGGACAGGGAACTATGGCTACACCTTC

d_gene: -
j_gene: TRBJ2-6
v_gene: TRBV7-3
abundance: few
CDR3aa: CASSLNSAPNVLTF
CDR3nt: TGTGCCAGCAGCTTGAATTCAGCCCCCAACGTCCTGACTTTC

d_gene: TRBD1
j_gene: TRBJ2-5
v_gene: TRBV28
abundance: many
CDR3aa: CASSVERGRQETQYF
CDR3nt: TGTGCCAGCAGCGTAGAGAGGGGGCGGCAAGAGACCCAGTACTTC

d_gene: -
j_gene: TRBJ1-2
v_gene: TRBV20-1
abundance: -
CDR3aa: CSARDGSGYGYTF
CDR3nt: TGCAGTGCTAGAGATGGGTCAGGCTATGGCTACACCTTC

d_gene: -
j_gene: TRBJ2-3
v_gene: TRBV3-1
abundance: -
CDR3aa: CASSQWSGGTDTQYF
CDR3nt: TGTGCCAGCAGCCAATGGAGCGGAGGCACAGATACGCAGTATTTT

d_gene: -
j_gene: TRBJ1-4
v_gene: TRBV20-1
abundance: -
CDR3aa: CSALPLTATNEKLFF
CDR3nt: TGCAGTGCTCTCCCCCTCACCGCAACTAATGAAAAACTGTTTTTT

d_gene: TRBD2
j_gene: TRBJ2-3
v_gene: TRBV7-2
abundance: many
CDR3aa: CASSVSGRLDTQYF
CDR3nt: TGTGCCAGCAGCGTTAGCGGGAGGCTTGATACGCAGTATTTT

d_gene: TRBD1
j_gene: TRBJ1-3
v_gene: TRBV15
abundance: -
CDR3aa: CATRGQGAGNTIYF
CDR3nt: TGTGCCACCAGGGGACAGGGTGCTGGAAACACCATATATTTT

d_gene: TRBD2
j_gene: TRBJ2-7
v_gene: TRBV7-2
abundance: many
CDR3aa: CASSSTRLAGVNEQYF
CDR3nt: TGTGCCAGCAGCTCAACCCGACTAGCGGGAGTCAACGAGCAGTACTTC

d_gene: -
j_gene: TRBJ2-2
v_gene: TRBV2
abundance: few
CDR3aa: CASSPGAYTGELFF
CDR3nt: TGTGCCAGCAGTCCCGGGGCCTACACCGGGGAGCTGTTTTTT

d_gene: -
j_gene: TRBJ2-4
v_gene: TRBV3-1
abundance: few
CDR3aa: CASSRLEGGAKNIQYF
CDR3nt: TGTGCCAGCAGCCGACTAGAGGGGGGAGCCAAAAACATTCAGTACTTC

d_gene: -
j_gene: TRBJ2-7
v_gene: TRBV28
abundance: few
CDR3aa: CASSSPGTKLSYEQYF
CDR3nt: TGTGCCAGCAGCTCCCCAGGCACCAAGCTCTCCTACGAGCAGTACTTC

d_gene: -
j_gene: TRBJ2-7
v_gene: TRBV7-8
abundance: many
CDR3aa: CASSPVRVDEQYF
CDR3nt: TGTGCCAGCAGCCCAGTCAGGGTGGACGAGCAGTACTTC

d_gene: TRBD2
j_gene: TRBJ2-5
v_gene: TRBV20-1
abundance: -
CDR3aa: CSARDGLAGGGETQYF
CDR3nt: TGCAGTGCTAGAGATGGACTAGCGGGAGGGGGAGAGACCCAGTACTTC

d_gene: -
j_gene: TRBJ1-1
v_gene: TRBV12-3/TRBV12-4
abundance: many
CDR3aa: CASSFQSQDTEAFF
CDR3nt: TGTGCCAGCAGTTTCCAGAGCCAGGACACTGAAGCTTTCTTT

d_gene: TRBD1
j_gene: TRBJ1-6
v_gene: TRBV2
abundance: many
CDR3aa: CASTGQGGSPLHF
CDR3nt: TGTGCCAGCACTGGACAGGGCGGTTCACCCCTCCACTTT

d_gene: -
j_gene: TRBJ1-2
v_gene: TRBV3-1
abundance: many
CDR3aa: CASSPDMAYGYTF
CDR3nt: TGTGCCAGCAGCCCCGACATGGCTTACGGCTACACCTTC

d_gene: TRBD2
j_gene: TRBJ2-7
v_gene: TRBV5-1
abundance: few
CDR3aa: CASSLGTSGSNEQYF
CDR3nt: TGCGCCAGCAGCTTGGGGACTAGCGGGAGTAACGAGCAGTACTTC

d_gene: -
j_gene: TRBJ2-3
v_gene: TRBV10-3
abundance: few
CDR3aa: CAISGGTSADTQYF
CDR3nt: TGTGCCATCAGTGGGGGGACCAGTGCAGATACGCAGTATTTT

d_gene: -
j_gene: TRBJ2-1
v_gene: TRBV19
abundance: few
CDR3aa: CASSIVISGYNEQFF
CDR3nt: TGTGCCAGTAGTATAGTTATCTCCGGATACAATGAGCAGTTCTTC

d_gene: -
j_gene: TRBJ1-4
v_gene: TRBV28
abundance: -
CDR3aa: CASSDSAEKLFF
CDR3nt: TGTGCCAGCAGCGACAGTGCTGAAAAACTGTTTTTT

d_gene: -
j_gene: TRBJ1-1
v_gene: TRBV7-2
abundance: many
CDR3aa: CASSPGLANTEAFF
CDR3nt: TGTGCCAGCAGCCCAGGACTTGCGAACACTGAAGCTTTCTTT

d_gene: -
j_gene: TRBJ2-6
v_gene: TRBV6-1
abundance: -
CDR3aa: CASSLNGFGANVLTF
CDR3nt: TGTGCCAGCAGTTTAAACGGGTTTGGGGCCAACGTCCTGACTTTC

d_gene: -
j_gene: TRBJ1-2
v_gene: TRBV2
abundance: many
CDR3aa: CASNTGHTGYTF
CDR3nt: TGTGCCAGCAATACAGGACACACGGGCTACACCTTC

d_gene: -
j_gene: TRBJ1-1
v_gene: TRBV12-3/TRBV12-4
abundance: many
CDR3aa: CASSSIMTPSNTEAFF
CDR3nt: TGTGCCAGCAGTTCGATTATGACACCTTCGAACACTGAAGCTTTCTTT

d_gene: -
j_gene: TRBJ2-3
v_gene: TRBV5-1
abundance: few
CDR3aa: CASRFSEFLGDTQYF
CDR3nt: TGCGCCAGCAGATTCTCAGAGTTTTTGGGAGATACGCAGTATTTT